This T cell receptor (beta chain) originates from a study of blood T cell repertoires in COVID-19. Study-wide background: Samples representing acute and convalescent COVID-19 were sourced from the United States, Italy and Spain.

Original handling: Amplified reference gene primers provided the basis for estimating nucleated cell counts. Data came from immunoSEQ multiplex PCR; TCRdb stores just in-frame clones and leaves some out. D and trimming were read from the DNA, whereas the V and J calls and clone size are those reported in that table. The table lists over 200,000 clones, roughly 88% of them singletons, with less than 2.5% in the top ten. In germline, CDR1 is LGHDT, CDR2 YNNKEL (reference sequence). The CDR3 has 15 residues. After removal of 5 bases from V and 4 bases from J, the junction contained 8 bases not matched to a gene. The participants were between about 18 and 90 years old and came from some 23 US areas.

The receptor was isolated from a woman aged 50 to 60 who had recovered from COVID-19. This chain links TRBV3-1 (or the pseudogene TRBV3-2) with TRBJ1-1; 9 positions match TRBD1. The specimen sequenced was PBMCs or T cells enriched from blood (not recorded which). CDR3 in amino acids: CASSSTQGAGTEAFF. CDR3 nucleotides: TGTGCCAGCAGCTCAACACAGGGGGCGGGCACTGAAGCTTTCTTT.